Below, 5 T cell receptor beta chains from the same sample are listed, as sequenced in a study of cytomegalovirus exposure and HLA in healthy donors. Primers included in the PCR were 60 Vbeta and 13 Jbeta primers. Sequenced by immunoSEQ multiplex PCR; TCRdb stores in-frame clones only, minus some. The sample yields approximately 110,000 clones, 65% to 85% seen once. Specimen: PBMCs. The receptors come from a man aged 50-59 years in good health and CMV-seronegative.

This chain joins TRBV19 and TRBJ1-2; no definite D call. CDR1 is LNHDA, CDR2 SQIVND, per germline (reference sequence). This CDR3 contains 16 residues. V dropped 8 bases and J dropped 1 base, with 20 bases sitting between them. The CDR3 sequence is CASHSRGEGGNYGYTF. For the CDR3, the DNA is TGTGCCAGTCATTCCCGCGGGGAAGGAGGTAACTATGGCTACACCTTC.

This clone was seen once. J is TRBJ2-5 and V is TRBV6-1; 11 positions agree with TRBD1. This CDR3 spans 15 amino acids. The germline CDR1 and CDR2 sequences are MNHNS and SASEGT. Trimming cost V 6 bases and J 1 base; bases outside gene matches: 4. CDR3 residues: CASSPGTGGQETQYF. As DNA, the CDR3 is TGTGCCAGCAGCCCCGGGACAGGGGGCCAAGAGACCCAGTACTTC.

The gene calls are TRBV6-6 and TRBJ2-7; tentative D call: TRBD1 (6 bases). Per germline, CDR1 MNHNY and CDR2 SVGAGI (reference sequence). CDR3 length equals 14 residues. Trimming left V 4 bases short and J 0 bases short, with 10 bases between. This chain's CDR3 is CASSSYRASYEQYF. The DNA of the CDR3 is TGTGCCAGCAGTTCGTACAGGGCCTCCTACGAGCAGTACTTC.

This rearrangement joins TRBV29-1 to TRBJ2-2; D gene unclear. Per germline, CDR1 SQVTM and CDR2 ANQGSEA. The CDR3 contains 13 residues. The ends were cut back, 3 bases at V and 6 bases at J, with 11 bases in the middle. The CDR3 DNA follows: TGCAGCGTTGAGTCAGTCTCCTCCGGGGAGCTGTTTTTT. Encoded protein: CSVESVSSGELFF.

The chain employs TRBV21-1 and TRBJ2-7; the table's TRBD1 call for D was not verified on the DNA. TRBV21-1 counts as a pseudogene. The CDR3 totals 15 residues. CDR3 region: CASSKAGVFSYEQYF. CDR3 in DNA: TGTGCCAGCAGCAAAGCGGGCGTATTCTCCTACGAGCAGTACTTC.